The clone carrying this TCR beta chain was seen only a few times. What it binds is not known. The TCR beta cDNA libraries carried unique molecular identifiers. The source material, about 0.9 to 10 million T cells, gave rise to 510,000 or so cDNA molecules. A single record per CDR3 protein comes from TCRdb applying MiXCR to the PCR reads. The sample consists of about 760,000 distinct CDR3 sequences, around 27% of them appearing once. The data derive from a study of post-analysis software for immune sequencing data. General study findings and limits: Samples made in the same batch grouped tightly together by F measure. Multiple sclerosis was associated with a significant reduction in normalized Chao1 diversity relative to controls.

Input material: blood. This TCR came from a girl between 5 and 17 years old with multiple sclerosis.

CDR3 in amino acids: CASSTKRKLAGSTDTQYF. In nucleotides, the CDR3 is TGTGCCAGCAGCACTAAGCGAAAACTAGCGGGGAGCACAGATACGCAGTATTTT. The chain carries TRBV21-1 and TRBJ2-3; the D segment call TRBD2 is taken from the table without a DNA check. TRBV21-1 is given as a pseudogene. This CDR3 has 18 residues.